A single sample is the source of the 24 T cell receptor beta chains below, sequenced in a study of T cell changes during pregnancy in multiple sclerosis. The table came from immunoSEQ multiplex PCR; TCRdb's copy has only in-frame clones and leaves some out. The sample has about 67,000 clones; approximately 93% are singletons. The input for sequencing was peripheral blood, taken in the second trimester of pregnancy. Receptors originate from a female donor with multiple sclerosis, enrolled in a pregnancy study.

The chain links TRBV19 to TRBJ2-1, with TRBD2 matching over 9 bases. J was trimmed by 9 bases and V by 6 bases; bases with no gene match: 15. Germline CDR1 reads LNHDA; CDR2 reads SQIVND (reference sequence). CDR3 length: 16 residues. CDR3: CASRRIYGGRVGEQFF. In DNA, the CDR3 is TGTGCCAGTAGAAGGATATATGGCGGGAGGGTCGGTGAGCAGTTCTTC. Based on the CDR3 plus reference TRBV19 and TRBJ2-1, the full variable domain is DGGITQSPKYLFRKEGQNVTLSCEQNLNHDAMYWYRQDPGQGLRLIYYSQIVNDFQKGDIAEGYSVSREKKESFPLTVTSAQKNPTAFYLCASRRIYGGRVGEQFFGPGTRLTVL.

The chain carries TRBV2 and TRBJ2-7; 11 bases map to TRBD1. J was trimmed by 3 bases and V by 9 bases; bases with no gene match: 4. Germline V gene sequence: CDR1 SNHLY, CDR2 FYNNEI. CDR3 length: 13 residues. The CDR3 sequence is CASTGTGGYEQYF. The DNA of the CDR3 is TGTGCCAGTACCGGGACAGGGGGCTACGAGCAGTACTTC.

The chain couples TRBV27 to TRBJ1-5, with 9 bases fitting TRBD1. J was trimmed by 5 bases and V by 6 bases; bases with no gene match: 5. CDR3 length: 14 amino acids. CDR1 MNHEY and CDR2 SMNVEV come from the germline V gene (reference sequence). The DNA of the CDR3 is TGTGCCAGCAGCCCGGGACAGGGATATCAGCCCCAGCATTTT. This sequence encodes CASSPGQGYQPQHF.

The chain employs TRBV4-2 and TRBJ2-7; 7 positions agree with TRBD1. V shed 4 bases and J 0 bases; nucleotides not matched to a gene: 12. CDR1 LGHNA and CDR2 YNFKEQ come from the germline V gene. This CDR3 is 17 amino acids long. The chain's CDR3 is CASSRAHDRDSSYEQYF. The CDR3 DNA follows: TGTGCCAGCAGCCGGGCTCATGACCGGGACAGCTCCTACGAGCAGTACTTC.

This clone has a single count. The CDR3: CASSLVLAGDGGELFF. In nucleotides, the CDR3 is TGTGCCAGCAGCTTAGTGCTAGCGGGAGATGGCGGGGAGCTGTTTTTT. The V gene is TRBV7-2, the J gene TRBJ2-2; 10 nucleotides agree with TRBD2. This CDR3 region has 16 residues. After removal of 1 base from V and 7 bases from J, the junction contained 6 bases not matched to a gene. Germline V gene sequence: CDR1 SGHTA, CDR2 FQGNSA.

The rearrangement uses TRBV11-2 and TRBJ2-3; the match to TRBD2 covers 8 bases. The germline CDR1 and CDR2 sequences are SGHAT and FQNNGV. V shed 6 bases, J shed 2 bases, and the junction held 10 bases outside the gene matches. The CDR3 is made up of 16 amino acids. In nucleotides, the CDR3 is TGTGCCAGCAGGGCCCAACTAGCGGCCCCCACAGATACGCAGTATTTT. Its protein product is CASRAQLAAPTDTQYF.

V and J are TRBV4-3 and TRBJ1-1; a weak D match, TRBD1 (5 bases). Trimming pared 1 base from V and 4 bases from J, leaving 16 bases between. The CDR3 runs 16 residues. Germline CDR1 and CDR2: LGHNA and YSLEER. The chain's CDR3 is CASSQVGFGGITEAFF. CDR3 sequence (DNA): TGCGCCAGCAGCCAAGTGGGGTTTGGGGGGATCACTGAAGCTTTCTTT.

The count of this clone is one. The chain carries TRBV5-1 and TRBJ2-7; TRBD1 agrees at 8 bases. V shed 4 bases, J shed 3 bases, and the junction held 3 bases outside the gene matches. This CDR3 comprises 13 residues. CDR1 and CDR2 (germline): SGHRS, YFSETQ. CDR3 sequence reads: CASSGTGVYEQYF. In DNA, the CDR3 is TGCGCCAGCAGCGGGACAGGAGTCTACGAGCAGTACTTC.

This chain uses TRBV15 with TRBJ2-5; possibly TRBD2 for D (5 bases). The CDR3 consists of 12 residues. Per the germline V gene, CDR1 is LNHNV and CDR2 is YYDKDF (reference sequence). Trimming took off 0 bases at V and 7 bases at J, with 6 bases between the two ends. CDR3 coding DNA: TGTGCCACCAGCAGAGATCGGGGGACCCAGTACTTC. It is translated as CATSRDRGTQYF.

The gene calls are TRBV9 and TRBJ2-7, with TRBD1 identical over 8 bases. The CDR3 spans 15 residues. Germline trimming cut 4 bases from V and 0 bases from J; bases unmatched to any gene: 6. In germline, CDR1 is SGDLS, CDR2 YYNGEE. CDR3 in DNA: TGTGCCAGCAGCTCGCGCAGGGGGCCCTCCTACGAGCAGTACTTC. This gives the protein CASSSRRGPSYEQYF.

This clone was recorded once. The chain recombines TRBV5-1 with TRBJ2-1, with a weak D call TRBD1 (7 bases). The V gene lost 4 bases and the J gene lost 5 bases, with 16 bases spanning the gap. The CDR3 totals 15 residues. Germline CDR1 SGHRS, CDR2 YFSETQ. CDR3 sequence: CASSRQGGPDNEQFF. As DNA, the CDR3 is TGCGCCAGCAGCAGACAGGGAGGACCCGACAATGAGCAGTTCTTC.

This sequence joins TRBV7-2 and TRBJ1-2; tentative D call: TRBD1 (5 bases). This CDR3 comprises 14 residues. V lost 7 bases and J lost 3, with 15 bases in between. Per the germline V gene, CDR1 is SGHTA and CDR2 is FQGNSA. The CDR3 spells CASTLMGGDYGYTF. The CDR3 nucleotides read TGTGCCAGCACCCTCATGGGGGGGGACTATGGCTACACCTTC.

The rearrangement links TRBV25-1 to TRBJ1-2, with TRBD1 matching over 7 bases. The CDR3 spans 12 residues. Trimming cost V 3 bases and J 7 bases; bases outside gene matches: 2. CDR1 and CDR2 from the germline V gene are MGHDK and SYGVNS. The CDR3 coding sequence is TGTGCCAGCAGTGAGACAGGGTTTGGCTACACCTTC. Amino acids: CASSETGFGYTF.

CDR3 in DNA: TGTGCCAGCAGCGTTGGCACCGCAGCGAACACCGGGGAGCTGTTTTTT. It codes for CASSVGTAANTGELFF. This chain joins TRBV27 and TRBJ2-2; D remains unclear. V was pared by 6 bases and J by 0 bases, with 14 bases between. The CDR3 has 16 amino acids. Germline V gene sequence: CDR1 MNHEY, CDR2 SMNVEV (reference sequence).

V and J are TRBV10-3 and TRBJ2-1; TRBD2 agrees at 9 bases. Germline V gene lookup returns CDR1 ENHRY and CDR2 SYGVKD. J gave up 5 bases and V 5 bases, and 10 bases lay outside the gene matches. This CDR3 spans 16 amino acids. The CDR3 nucleotides are TGTGCCATCAGTCGCCCTTTAGCGGGAGAGAACAATGAGCAGTTCTTC. This translates into CAISRPLAGENNEQFF.

Only one count was recorded for this clone. The V gene is TRBV2, the J gene TRBJ1-1; D is uncertain. CDR1 is SNHLY and CDR2 is FYNNEI in the germline V gene. Trimming stripped 3 bases from V and 7 bases from J, with 15 bases between. The CDR3 length is 14 residues. CDR3 bases: TGTGCCAGCAGTGACGTAATTGTCGGGAGTGAAGCTTTCTTT. Protein sequence: CASSDVIVGSEAFF.

A few counts support this clone. The rearrangement uses TRBV5-1 and TRBJ1-1; 7 bases align to TRBD1. J lost 0 bases, V lost 0 bases, and 8 bases had no gene match. Germline assignment: CDR1 SGHRS and CDR2 YFSETQ. The CDR3 length is 17 residues. The CDR3 spells CASSLGWVRGLNTEAFF. The CDR3 DNA sequence: TGCGCCAGCAGCTTGGGATGGGTAAGGGGGCTGAACACTGAAGCTTTCTTT.

J is TRBJ1-2 and V is TRBV27, with D maybe TRBD1 (5 bases). CDR1 and CDR2 from the germline V gene are MNHEY and SMNVEV (reference sequence). CDR3 length equals 13 residues. Trimming took 4 bases from V and 4 from J, leaving 10 bases between them. The CDR3, as DNA: TGTGCCAGCAGTTGGGGGGGACTCTATGGCTACACCTTC. Translation: CASSWGGLYGYTF.

This clone has only a few counts. This rearrangement joins TRBV30 to TRBJ1-1; 8 nucleotides line up with TRBD1. The CDR3 totals 13 residues. The junction had 8 bases not matched to a gene; V was cut back by 4 bases and J by 7 bases. The V gene's germline CDR1 is GTSNPN and CDR2 SVGIG (reference sequence). The CDR3 DNA sequence: TGTGCCTGGACCGGACAGGGAGAGGGTGAAGCTTTCTTT. It specifies CAWTGQGEGEAFF.

The J gene is TRBJ2-5, the V gene TRBV10-3; 13 bases fit TRBD2. V shed 11 bases, J shed 3 bases, and the junction held 3 bases outside the gene matches. The germline gives CDR1 ENHRY, CDR2 SYGVKD. The CDR3 has 13 residues. The CDR3 is CASGTSGEETQYF. In DNA, the CDR3 is TGTGCCTCAGGGACTAGCGGGGAAGAGACCCAGTACTTC.

The chain carries TRBV27 and TRBJ2-5, with D possibly matching TRBD1 (6 bases). The germline V gene has CDR1 MNHEY and CDR2 SMNVEV (reference sequence). This CDR3 contains 14 residues. V was pared by 3 bases and J by 0 bases, with 8 bases between. The CDR3 coding sequence is TGTGCCAGCAGTTTTGGACAGTACCAAGAGACCCAGTACTTC. This encodes CASSFGQYQETQYF.

The rearrangement links TRBV6-5 to TRBJ1-2; 9 nucleotides align to TRBD1. The V gene's germline CDR1 is MNHEY and CDR2 SVGAGI. V was pared by 5 bases and J by 5 bases, with 6 bases of the junction left unmatched. There are 14 residues in the CDR3. DNA of the CDR3: TGTGCCAGCAGTCGGACAGGGGTTGGGTATGGCTACACCTTC. It encodes CASSRTGVGYGYTF.

The J gene is TRBJ2-2, the V gene TRBV5-6, with 7 bases identical to TRBD1. The CDR3 extends over 17 amino acids. In germline, CDR1 is SGHDT, CDR2 YYEEEE. V dropped 5 bases and J dropped 6; count of bases not matched to a gene: 16. CDR3: CASRQRGGAFISGELFF. CDR3 in DNA: TGTGCCAGCAGACAAAGAGGGGGCGCTTTTATCTCCGGGGAGCTGTTTTTT.

This chain uses TRBV7-2 with TRBJ1-4; D is uncertain. Trimming left V 5 bases short and J 8 bases short, with 18 bases between. Germline assignment: CDR1 SGHTA and CDR2 FQGNSA. CDR3 length: 15 amino acids. The CDR3 nucleotides are TGTGCCAGCAGCCCGCGTGGCCGGGAGTGGGAAAAACTGTTTTTT. Residues: CASSPRGREWEKLFF.